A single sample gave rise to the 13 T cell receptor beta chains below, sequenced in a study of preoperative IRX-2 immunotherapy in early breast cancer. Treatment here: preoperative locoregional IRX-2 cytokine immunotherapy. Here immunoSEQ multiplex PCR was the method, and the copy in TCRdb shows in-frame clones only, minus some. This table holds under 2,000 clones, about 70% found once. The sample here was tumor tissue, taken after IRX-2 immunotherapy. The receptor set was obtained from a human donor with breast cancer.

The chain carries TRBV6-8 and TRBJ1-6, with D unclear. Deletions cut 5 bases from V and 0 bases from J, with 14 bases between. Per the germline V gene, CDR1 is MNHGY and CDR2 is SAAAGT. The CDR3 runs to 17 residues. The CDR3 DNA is TGTGCCAGCAGTGGGCACGCAGAGAGCTCCTATAATTCACCCCTCCACTTT. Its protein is CASSGHAESSYNSPLHF.

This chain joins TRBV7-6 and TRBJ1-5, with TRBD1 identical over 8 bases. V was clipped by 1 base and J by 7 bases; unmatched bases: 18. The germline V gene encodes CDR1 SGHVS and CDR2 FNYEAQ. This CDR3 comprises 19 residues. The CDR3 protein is CASSLVRGSGQDYLQPQHF. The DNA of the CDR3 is TGTGCCAGCAGCTTAGTAAGGGGGTCGGGACAGGACTACCTCCAGCCCCAGCATTTT.

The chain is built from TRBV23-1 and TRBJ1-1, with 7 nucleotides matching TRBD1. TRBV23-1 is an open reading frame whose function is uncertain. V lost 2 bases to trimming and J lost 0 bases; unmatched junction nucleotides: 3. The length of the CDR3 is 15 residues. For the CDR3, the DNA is TGCGCCAGCAGTCAAGTGGGGACAGTGAACACTGAAGCTTTCTTT. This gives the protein CASSQVGTVNTEAFF.

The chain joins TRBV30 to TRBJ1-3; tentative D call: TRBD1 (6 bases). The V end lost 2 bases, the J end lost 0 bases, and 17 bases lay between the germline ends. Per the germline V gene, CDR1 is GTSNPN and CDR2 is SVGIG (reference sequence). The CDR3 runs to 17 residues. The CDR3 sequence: CAWSFGSGAFSGNTIYF. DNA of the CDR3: TGTGCCTGGAGTTTTGGTTCAGGGGCCTTCTCTGGAAACACCATATATTTT.

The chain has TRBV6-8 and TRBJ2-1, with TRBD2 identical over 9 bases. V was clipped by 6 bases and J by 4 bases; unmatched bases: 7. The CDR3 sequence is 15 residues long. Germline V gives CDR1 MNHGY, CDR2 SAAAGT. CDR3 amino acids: CASSMRGGSYNEQFF. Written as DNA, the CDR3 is TGTGCCAGCAGCATGCGGGGGGGGAGTTACAATGAGCAGTTCTTC.

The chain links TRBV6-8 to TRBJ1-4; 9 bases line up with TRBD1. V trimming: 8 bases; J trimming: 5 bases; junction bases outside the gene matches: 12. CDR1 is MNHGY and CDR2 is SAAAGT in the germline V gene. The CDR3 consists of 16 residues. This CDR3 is CASRSRDRAKNEKLFF. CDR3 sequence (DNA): TGTGCCAGCCGGTCCCGGGACAGGGCGAAGAATGAAAAACTGTTTTTT.

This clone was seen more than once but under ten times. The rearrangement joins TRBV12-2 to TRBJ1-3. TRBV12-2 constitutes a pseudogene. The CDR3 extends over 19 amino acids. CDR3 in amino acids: CASRLAGDCGRRSGNTIYF. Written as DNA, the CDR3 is TGTGCAAGTCGCTTAGCAGGTGACTGTGGCAGGCGCTCTGGAAACACCATATATTTT.

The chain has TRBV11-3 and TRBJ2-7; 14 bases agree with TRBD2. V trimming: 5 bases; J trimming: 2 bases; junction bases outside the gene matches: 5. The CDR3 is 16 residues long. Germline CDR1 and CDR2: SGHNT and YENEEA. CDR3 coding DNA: TGTGCCAGCAGCCTTGGGACTAGCGGGGGTGCCTACGAGCAGTACGTC. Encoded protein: CASSLGTSGGAYEQYV.

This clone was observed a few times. The CDR3 spells CASSIQRTRPFPQYF. Here the CDR3 DNA reads TGTGCCAGTAGTATACAGAGGACTAGACCCTTCCCGCAGTATTTT. This chain joins TRBV19 and TRBJ2-3; 7 bases align to TRBD2. This CDR3 is 15 amino acids long. Trimming cost V 2 bases and J 10 bases; bases outside gene matches: 12. CDR1 LNHDA and CDR2 SQIVND come from the germline V gene (reference sequence).

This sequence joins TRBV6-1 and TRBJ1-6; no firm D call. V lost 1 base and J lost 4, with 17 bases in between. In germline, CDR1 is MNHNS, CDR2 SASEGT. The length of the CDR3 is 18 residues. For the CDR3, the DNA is TGTGCCAGCAGTGAAGGGTCCCTCGCAAGCTTTTATAATTCACCCCTCCACTTT. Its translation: CASSEGSLASFYNSPLHF.

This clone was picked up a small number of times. CDR3 sequence reads: CASSLAMGSATNEKLFF. Here the CDR3 DNA reads TGCGCCAGCAGCTTGGCCATGGGGTCGGCAACTAATGAAAAACTGTTTTTT. The genes are TRBV5-1 and TRBJ1-4; D call uncertain. Between the trimmed V and J ends, which lost 0 bases and 0 bases, there was a span of 12 bases. The CDR3 is 17 amino acids. CDR1 and CDR2 (germline): SGHRS, YFSETQ.

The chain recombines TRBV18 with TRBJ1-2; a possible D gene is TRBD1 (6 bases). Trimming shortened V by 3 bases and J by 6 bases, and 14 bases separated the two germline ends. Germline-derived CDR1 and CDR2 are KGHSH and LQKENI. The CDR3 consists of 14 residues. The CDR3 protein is CASSPNRDNNGYTF. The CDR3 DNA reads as TGTGCCAGCTCACCGAACCGGGACAACAATGGCTACACCTTC.

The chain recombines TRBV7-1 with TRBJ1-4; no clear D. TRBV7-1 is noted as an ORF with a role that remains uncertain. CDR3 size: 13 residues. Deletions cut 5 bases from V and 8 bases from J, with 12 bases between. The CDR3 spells CASSQILAEKLFF. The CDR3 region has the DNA TGTGCCAGCAGCCAAATCCTCGCCGAAAAACTGTTTTTT.